A selection of T cell receptor beta chains follows, all from one sample in a study of sequential checkpoint blockade in melanoma. Sequencing was performed with immunoSEQ multiplex PCR; in TCRdb, only in-frame clones are kept and a portion is missing. The data contain 20,000 to 25,000 clones, more than 25% of them singletons. The sample in question was tumor tissue (inferred from file names), obtained from a patient given nivolumab and ipilimumab in sequence. The receptors were gathered from a human donor with melanoma. CDR3s include the opening cysteine and the closing phenylalanine or tryptophan. A D gene is named only where the DNA matches it firmly. Only part of the rows carry a size: once, few, many, or a class if the clone is expanded.

TRBJ1-2	NA	NA	TRBV28	TGTGCCAGCAGTTTTCGAGGAGCCCCAAACTATGGCTACACCTTC	CASSFRGAPNYGYTF
TRBJ2-5	TRBD1	NA	TRBV6-8	TGTGCCAGCAGTTACTCCAGGGGGAAATTGGTAGAGACCCAGTACTTC	CASSYSRGKLVETQYF
TRBJ1-2	NA	many	TRBV11-3	TGTGCCAGCAGCCACCGAGACCCGGTTATGAGCTACACCTTC	CASSHRDPVMSYTF
TRBJ1-1	NA	NA	TRBV5-1	TGCGCCAGCAGCCTCCGGGGGGAGGGAACTGAAGCTTTCTTT	CASSLRGEGTEAFF
TRBJ2-2	NA	NA	TRBV7-1	TGTGCCAGTCCCCTACGGGGCGTCGGGGAGCTGTTTTTT	CASPLRGVGELFF
TRBJ2-7	NA	NA	TRBV5-1	TGCGCCAGCAGTTTTAATGGGGGCGAAGTCTACGAGCAGTACTTC	CASSFNGGEVYEQYF
TRBJ1-5	TRBD1	NA	TRBV18	TGTGCCAGCTCACCCAGGGGGGGCAATCAGCCCCAGCATTTT	CASSPRGGNQPQHF
TRBJ2-2	TRBD2	NA	TRBV11-3	TGTGCCAGCATAAAGGGACTAGCGGGAACGAACACCGGGGAGCTGTTTTTT	CASIKGLAGTNTGELFF
TRBJ2-7	NA	NA	TRBV15	TGTGCCACCAGCAGAGATTGGAGCTCCTACGAGCAGTACTTC	CATSRDWSSYEQYF
TRBJ2-1	NA	NA	TRBV28	TGTGCCACCTTTCGTGGACGGGAGCTCCGGGATGAGCAGTTCTTC	CATFRGRELRDEQFF
TRBJ2-7	NA	few	TRBV9	TGTGCCAGCAGCGTAGGGACAGCCCCCTACGAGCAGTACTTC	CASSVGTAPYEQYF
TRBJ2-7	NA	NA	TRBV30	TGTGCCTGGAGTGTTGGAGGGGTGGACGAGCAGTACTTC	CAWSVGGVDEQYF
TRBJ2-7	TRBD2	few	TRBV15	TGTGCCACCAGCACCGGACTAGCGGGAGACGAGCAGTACTTC	CATSTGLAGDEQYF
TRBJ2-3	NA	NA	TRBV5-1	TGCGCCAGCAGCCAAGATATGGGGCTTAACCCAGGGTATAGAGATACGCAGTATTTT	CASSQDMGLNPGYRDTQYF
TRBJ1-1	TRBD1	few	TRBV30	TGTGCCTGGAGGGGACAGGGGGGCACTGAAGCTTTCTTT	CAWRGQGGTEAFF
TRBJ1-2	TRBD1	many	TRBV11-3	TGTGCCAGCAGCTCCCGGACAGGTTCCTATGGCTACACCTTC	CASSSRTGSYGYTF
TRBJ1-2	TRBD1	NA	TRBV29-1	TGCAGCGTTGAGACAGGGCCCAACTATGGCTACACCTTC	CSVETGPNYGYTF
TRBJ1-2	NA	NA	TRBV18	TGTGCCAGCTCACCACAGGGGCGCTATGGCTACACCTTC	CASSPQGRYGYTF
TRBJ2-5	NA	medium-sized	TRBV28	TGTGCCAGCAGTCCCATCGGGGCAGCGAGTGAGCAAGAGACCCAGTACTTC	CASSPIGAASEQETQYF
TRBJ1-6	TRBD1	NA	TRBV9	TGTGCCAGCAGCGAGACAGGGCAACATAATTCACCCCTCCACTTT	CASSETGQHNSPLHF
TRBJ2-4	TRBD2	NA	TRBV28	TGTGCCAGCAGTTTGACTAGCGGGGGAAACATTCAGTACTTC	CASSLTSGGNIQYF
TRBJ2-1	TRBD2	NA	TRBV27	TGTGCCAGCAGTTCATTAGCGGGACGCTCCTACAATGAGCAGTTCTTC	CASSSLAGRSYNEQFF
TRBJ1-4	TRBD1	few	TRBV28	TGTGCCAGCAGGCCTGGGACAGTTAGTGAAAAACTGTTTTTT	CASRPGTVSEKLFF
TRBJ2-5	NA	NA	TRBV15	TGTGCCACCAGCAGAGATATGGCGGAAAAGGGGACCCAGTACTTC	CATSRDMAEKGTQYF
TRBJ2-7	NA	few	TRBV10-2	TGCGCCAGCGTGGGCCAGGGATCCTACGAGCAGTACTTC	CASVGQGSYEQYF
TRBJ2-7	TRBD2	NA	TRBV19	TGTGCCAGTCGGACTAGCGTCCAAGGAGAGCAGTACTTC	CASRTSVQGEQYF
TRBJ2-3	NA	NA	TRBV25-1	TGTGCCAGCAGTGGAGGAAACAGGTTCCTCCGCACAGATACGCAGTATTTT	CASSGGNRFLRTDTQYF
TRBJ2-5	TRBD2	few	TRBV28	TGTGCCAGCAGAGAACTAGCGGAGAGTCAAGAGACCCAGTACTTC	CASRELAESQETQYF
TRBJ1-4	NA	few	TRBV11-3	TGTGCCAGCAGCTTCGGGCTGGGCAATGAAAAACTGTTTTTT	CASSFGLGNEKLFF
TRBJ2-2	NA	few	TRBV19	TGTGCCAGTAGTATGGACAGAACCGGGGAGCTGTTTTTT	CASSMDRTGELFF
TRBJ2-1	NA	NA	TRBV5-1	TGCGCCAGCAGCTTGGCGCAGGCCTCCTACAATGAGCAGTTCTTC	CASSLAQASYNEQFF
TRBJ2-1	TRBD2	few	TRBV6-7	TGTGCCAGCAGTTACACCGCACAAACTAGCGGGGGGGCCATCGGGCAGTTCTTC	CASSYTAQTSGGAIGQFF
TRBJ1-4	NA	NA	TRBV28	TGTGCCAGCAGTTTTCCCCAGGGGACTGCTAATGAAAAACTGTTTTTT	CASSFPQGTANEKLFF
TRBJ1-6	NA	few	TRBV2	TGTGCCAGCAGTGTCGGTACAGGCTATAATTCACCCCTCCACTTT	CASSVGTGYNSPLHF
TRBJ2-1	NA	few	TRBV9	TGTGCCAGCACCCCAGTGTTAAGTGAGCAGTTCTTC	CASTPVLSEQFF
TRBJ1-1	NA	NA	TRBV6-8	TGTGCCAGCATCGAACAGGGGAACACTGAAGCTTTCTTT	CASIEQGNTEAFF
TRBJ2-6	TRBD1	NA	TRBV5-1	TGCGCCAGCAGCCTCAGGACAGGGGAAAGCGTCCTGACTTTC	CASSLRTGESVLTF
TRBJ2-7	NA	NA	TRBV5-1	TGCGCCAGCAGCCCTAGAGACAGGAGTCTTACGGTCGAGCAGTACTTC	CASSPRDRSLTVEQYF
TRBJ1-4	NA	few	TRBV25-1	TGTGCCAGCAAAATAACAGGGACGACTAATGAAAAACTGTTTTTT	CASKITGTTNEKLFF
TRBJ1-3	NA	NA	TRBV11-3	TGTGCCAGCAGCTTAGGCGGCGGCGGAAACACCATATATTTT	CASSLGGGGNTIYF
TRBJ2-3	TRBD2	once	TRBV15	TGTGCCACCAGCAGAGAGGTAGCGGGAGGGCCCTCTTTTTCGTATTTT	CATSREVAGGPSFSYF
TRBJ2-7	NA	many	TRBV6-8	TGTGCCAGCAGTTACTCTAACTATAACTACGAGCAGTACTTC	CASSYSNYNYEQYF
TRBJ1-1	TRBD1	NA	TRBV6-8	TGTGCCAGCAGTTACTCGGGACAGGGTAGGACTGAAGCTTTCTTT	CASSYSGQGRTEAFF
TRBJ1-6	TRBD1	NA	TRBV30	TGTGCCTGGAGTCCTGTCAGGGGGGTCAATTCACCCCTCCACTTT	CAWSPVRGVNSPLHF
TRBJ2-5	TRBD2	medium-sized	TRBV11-3	TGTGCCAGCAGCTTGGGTCTAGCGGGAGGTGCGGGGACCCAGTACTTC	CASSLGLAGGAGTQYF